This T cell receptor (beta chain) emerged from a study of identical twins. Overall study findings and caveats: Twin-shared out-of-frame alpha sequences showed excess low generation probability.

Each CDR3 protein gets one entry after TCRdb re-called the 5' RACE reads with MiXCR. The table includes 270,000 or so distinct CDR3 sequences, roughly 8.7% detected once. This clonotype was seen more than once but under ten times. Its antigen is currently unknown. CDR1 is SQVTM, CDR2 ANQGSEA, per germline. The ends were cut back, 5 bases at V and 0 bases at J, with 13 bases in the middle. The CDR3 spans 14 residues. The same sample was also studied in work on yellow fever vaccine responses in identical twins.

The TCR sequence derives from a young woman in good health. The sample was CD8+ T cells sorted from blood. The chain links TRBV29-1 to TRBJ2-5; perhaps TRBD2 as D (5 bases). CDR3 sequence (DNA): TGCAGCGTTCAGGTCGGGAACAACCAAGAGACCCAGTACTTC. It is translated as CSVQVGNNQETQYF.